One sample yielded the 20 T cell receptor beta chains listed below, sequenced in a study of prognosis after radiotherapy for stage I lung cancer. Genomic DNA yielded TCR beta CDR3, amplified by two-round multiplex PCR. Primers targeting each individual TRBV and TRBJ gene were applied in first-round PCR. TCRdb used MiXCR to reprocess the multiplex PCR reads, holding one entry per CDR3 protein. The table includes roughly 26,000 distinct CDR3 sequences, about 30% detected once. The sequencing here drew on PBMCs, taken before or after stereotactic body radiation therapy (not recorded which). The receptors here all came from a donor aged 50 or older with non-small cell lung cancer.

At least ten counts were recorded for this clonotype. J is TRBJ1-2 and V is TRBV6-1; a weak D match, TRBD1 (6 bases). The germline V and J ends were trimmed by 8 bases and 3 bases, with 10 bases remaining between them. The CDR3 has 12 residues. Per germline, CDR1 MNHNS and CDR2 SASEGT. As DNA, the CDR3 is TGTGCCAGCTCGACAGGATACTATGGCTACACCTTC. It codes for CASSTGYYGYTF.

This clonotype was observed many times. The chain joins TRBV9 to TRBJ2-3; 9 nucleotides agree with TRBD2. In germline, CDR1 is SGDLS, CDR2 YYNGEE. The CDR3 is made up of 16 amino acids. Losses at the gene ends were 0 bases for V and 3 bases for J; bases not matched to a gene: 5. The chain's CDR3 is CASSVERGVTTDTQYF. As DNA, the CDR3 is TGTGCCAGCAGCGTAGAGCGGGGGGTGACAACAGATACGCAGTATTTT.

This clonotype was observed at least ten times. V gene TRBV7-2 combines with J gene TRBJ2-1; D gene ambiguous. Germline V gene lookup returns CDR1 SGHTA and CDR2 FQGNSA. The V end was cut by 1 base, the J end by 0 bases, with 10 bases between. The CDR3 contains 16 residues. In DNA, the CDR3 is TGTGCCAGCAGCTTAGATAGGGCACACTCCTACAATGAGCAGTTCTTC. Protein sequence: CASSLDRAHSYNEQFF.

This clonotype was seen a few times. With a far larger clone one base away, a read error is the likely cause. This sequence joins TRBV6-1 and TRBJ1-6, with 8 bases identical to TRBD1. CDR3 length: 15 amino acids. V dropped 7 bases and J dropped 2; count of bases not matched to a gene: 4. Germline lookup yields CDR1 MNHNS and CDR2 SASEGT. CDR3 bases: TGTGCCAGCATTGCGACAGGGGCCTATAATTCACCCCTCCACTTT. Amino acid sequence: CASIATGAYNSPLHF.

This clonotype was detected ten times or more. V and J are TRBV12-3 or TRBV12-4 and TRBJ1-1, with D perhaps TRBD1 (5 bases). Trimming left V 4 bases short and J 11 bases short, with 14 bases between. CDR3 length: 12 residues. Here the CDR3 reads CASSWDGQGAFF. The CDR3 coding sequence is TGTGCCAGCAGTTGGGATGGGCAGGGTGCTTTCTTT.

To note about this clonotype: The likely explanation is a read error, given a far larger clone one base away. This chain joins TRBV7-9 and TRBJ2-1; 15 bases match TRBD2. V dropped 1 base and J dropped 7; count of bases not matched to a gene: 8. The CDR3 is 18 amino acids. Germline V lookup: CDR1 SEHNR, CDR2 FQNEAQ (reference sequence). The chain's CDR3 is CASSLVGLAGGSGNEQFF. CDR3 DNA sequence: TGTGCCAGCAGCTTAGTTGGACTAGCGGGAGGGTCGGGAAATGAGCAGTTCTTC.

This clonotype was detected many times. The gene calls are TRBV24-1 and TRBJ2-3; 7 nucleotides line up with TRBD1. Germline CDR1 KGHDR, CDR2 SFDVKD. The CDR3 spans 14 residues. After removal of 6 bases from V and 2 bases from J, the junction contained 4 bases not matched to a gene. CDR3 nucleotides: TGTGCCACCAGTCGGGGACAGATCACAGATACGCAGTATTTT. Translated, it gives CATSRGQITDTQYF.

In this sample, this clonotype turned up many times. The chain carries TRBV5-6 and TRBJ2-7, with TRBD1 identical over 8 bases. Germline loops: CDR1 SGHDT, CDR2 YYEEEE. The CDR3 runs 13 residues. V trimming: 0 bases; J trimming: 9 bases; junction bases outside the gene matches: 5. The CDR3 region is CASSLDRGIGQYF. The DNA of the CDR3 is TGTGCCAGCAGCTTGGACAGGGGGATTGGGCAGTACTTC.

This clonotype was recorded at least ten times. The chain couples TRBV12-3 or TRBV12-4 to TRBJ2-5; possibly TRBD1 for D (5 bases). Deletions cut 5 bases from V and 5 bases from J, with 18 bases between. This CDR3 is built from 15 residues. The DNA of the CDR3 is TGTGCCAGCAGTCGTAGCCCTTCGAAGGGGGAGACCCAGTACTTC. Its protein is CASSRSPSKGETQYF.

Comment on this clonotype: A read error is the likely source, as a far larger clone sits one nucleotide away. This sequence joins TRBV6-2 or TRBV6-3 and TRBJ2-1; D is uncertain. The CDR3 length is 15 residues. Germline V gene lookup returns CDR1 MNHEY and CDR2 SVGEGT. Written as DNA, the CDR3 is TGTGCCAGCATTTACACTGACGGGCGGTACAATGAGCAGTTCTTC. The encoded protein is CASIYTDGRYNEQFF.

This clonotype was seen ten or more times. The chain carries TRBV28 and TRBJ1-2; 7 nucleotides agree with TRBD1. Germline assignment: CDR1 MDHEN and CDR2 SYDVKM. The CDR3 has 13 amino acids. Losses at the gene ends were 3 bases for V and 8 bases for J; bases not matched to a gene: 6. The CDR3 coding sequence is TGTGCCAGCAGTTTGTCAGGGGGAAGCGGCTACACCTTC. Translating gives CASSLSGGSGYTF.

Concerning this clonotype itself: This may come from a read error, since a much larger clone is one base off. This sequence joins TRBV19 and TRBJ1-2; TRBD1 might be the D (5 bases). Germline loops: CDR1 LNHDA, CDR2 SQIVND (reference sequence). CDR3 size: 13 residues. CDR3 DNA: TGTTCCAGTGGTATGCAGGGCAACTATGGCTACACCTTC. Its protein is CSSGMQGNYGYTF.

This clonotype was seen many times. This chain connects TRBV9 to TRBJ2-3; the match to TRBD2 covers 12 bases. This CDR3 spans 16 amino acids. Germline assignment: CDR1 SGDLS and CDR2 YYNGEE. Trimming removed 0 bases from V and 2 bases from J; junction bases left unmatched: 1. As DNA, the CDR3 is TGTGCCAGCAGCGTAGGGACTAGCGGGGTCACAGATACGCAGTATTTT. This translates into CASSVGTSGVTDTQYF.

Turning to this clonotype: A far larger clone is one nucleotide away, so this likely arose from a read error. V usage is TRBV14 and J usage is TRBJ1-3, with D perhaps TRBD1 (5 bases). CDR1 and CDR2 (germline): SGHDN, FVKESK. The CDR3 contains 14 residues. V gave up 6 bases and J gave up 11 bases, with 20 bases separating them. CDR3 bases: TGTGCCAGCAGACTGGCTGGGATAGGGGACGCCATATATTTT. It translates to CASRLAGIGDAIYF.

Remarks on this clonotype: A junction boundary mismatches the germline segment, possibly from a read error. The V call is TRBV5-1, the J call TRBJ2-5, with 10 bases that match TRBD2. Germline V gene lookup returns CDR1 SGHRS and CDR2 YFSETQ. The CDR3 loop spans 16 amino acids. CDR3 in amino acids: CASSLQRGGRGETKYF. The CDR3 coding sequence is TGCGCCAGCAGCTTGCAGCGGGGGGGCAGGGGGGAGACCAAGTACTTC.

J is TRBJ1-3 and V is TRBV5-1, with D possibly being TRBD1 (5 bases). In germline, CDR1 is SGHRS, CDR2 YFSETQ. Trimming shortened V by 6 bases and J by 5 bases, and 15 bases separated the two germline ends. CDR3 length equals 14 residues. CDR3 sequence (DNA): TGCGCCAGCATCCCGGGGGGTGGCAGAAACACCATATATTTT. It codes for CASIPGGGRNTIYF.

This clonotype was seen at least ten times. J is TRBJ1-2 and V is TRBV5-1; no reliable D call. Between the trimmed V and J ends, which lost 2 bases and 4 bases, there was a span of 12 bases. Looked up from germline, CDR1 is SGHRS and CDR2 is YFSETQ. This CDR3 is 14 amino acids long. CDR3 nucleotide sequence: TGCGCCAGCAGCTTTGAGACACCTTCCTATGGCTACACCTTC. It translates to CASSFETPSYGYTF.

This clonotype was recorded at least ten times. J is TRBJ2-7 and V is TRBV2; 11 bases line up with TRBD1. The CDR3 loop spans 14 amino acids. V lost 7 bases, J lost 4 bases, and 6 bases stayed unmatched. CDR1 and CDR2 (germline): SNHLY, FYNNEI. The CDR3 DNA follows: TGTGCCAGCACGGTTGGGACAGGGGGGTACGAGCAGTACTTC. Translated, it gives CASTVGTGGYEQYF.

This clonotype was found many times. This chain's CDR3 is CASSLATGWTGNTIYF. The CDR3 coding sequence is TGCGCCAGCAGCTTGGCAACAGGGTGGACTGGAAACACCATATATTTT. The V call is TRBV5-1, the J call TRBJ1-3, with D maybe TRBD1 (6 bases). Germline-derived CDR1 and CDR2 are SGHRS and YFSETQ. The length of the CDR3 is 16 residues. The V gene lost 0 bases and the J gene lost 2 bases, with 12 bases spanning the gap.

This sequence joins TRBV7-2 and TRBJ2-7, with 7 bases aligning to TRBD2. The CDR3 is 14 amino acids. V shed 3 bases and J 3 bases; nucleotides not matched to a gene: 5. The germline V gene encodes CDR1 SGHTA and CDR2 FQGNSA. The CDR3 protein is CASSFMGGSYEQYF. CDR3 nucleotide sequence: TGTGCCAGCAGCTTTATGGGCGGGAGCTACGAGCAGTACTTC.